Following are 22 T cell receptor beta chains from one sample sequenced in a study of cytomegalovirus exposure and HLA in healthy donors. 60 Vbeta and 13 Jbeta primers were used in PCR. Sequenced by immunoSEQ multiplex PCR; TCRdb stores in-frame clones only, minus some. The sample yields around 140,000 clones, 75% to 90% seen once. What was sequenced was PBMCs. These receptors originate from a woman aged 45-65 years in good health and CMV-seropositive.

The V and J genes are TRBV2 and TRBJ2-5; 8 nucleotides line up with TRBD2. CDR3 length: 13 residues. Germline V gene lookup returns CDR1 SNHLY and CDR2 FYNNEI. The V and J ends lost 8 bases and 7 bases, in that order; junction bases with no gene match: 9. The CDR3 loop reads CASSAGALGTQYF. The CDR3 region has the DNA TGTGCCAGCTCAGCGGGGGCCCTAGGGACCCAGTACTTC.

The V call is TRBV6-5, the J call TRBJ1-6, with 8 bases lining up with TRBD1. This CDR3 contains 14 residues. Per the germline V gene, CDR1 is MNHEY and CDR2 is SVGAGI. J lost 9 bases, V lost 4 bases, and 5 bases had no gene match. In DNA, the CDR3 is TGTGCCAGCAGTTTCGGGACAGGAGGTTCACCCCTCCACTTT. It translates to CASSFGTGGSPLHF.

The rearrangement links TRBV6-5 to TRBJ1-1, with D hard to call. The germline V and J ends were trimmed by 5 bases and 1 base, with 14 bases remaining between them. The germline gives CDR1 MNHEY, CDR2 SVGAGI. This CDR3 has 15 amino acids. The CDR3 sequence: CASSRRRGSNTEAFF. The CDR3 DNA reads TGTGCCAGCAGTCGTCGCCGCGGGTCGAACACTGAAGCTTTCTTT.

The count of this clone is one. V and J are TRBV5-1 and TRBJ1-2, with TRBD1 identical over 9 bases. The CDR3 is 13 amino acids. V was clipped by 7 bases and J by 0 bases; unmatched bases: 1. Germline lookup yields CDR1 SGHRS and CDR2 YFSETQ. CDR3 nucleotides: TGCGCCAGCGGGGACAGGGCTAACTATGGCTACACCTTC. Translated, it gives CASGDRANYGYTF.

In DNA, the CDR3 is TGTGCCAGCACCGGGAAAGGAATAGATACGCAGTATTTT. Translation gives CASTGKGIDTQYF. This sequence joins TRBV6-5 and TRBJ2-3, with D perhaps matching TRBD2 (5 bases). Germline V gene data show CDR1 as MNHEY and CDR2 as SVGAGI. V lost 7 bases, J lost 5 bases, and 13 bases lay in between. This CDR3 comprises 13 residues.

This clone has just one count. The gene calls are TRBV5-4 and TRBJ2-2; TRBD1 agrees at 10 bases. The V and J ends lost 3 bases and 4 bases, in that order; junction bases with no gene match: 6. This CDR3 spans 16 amino acids. Germline lookup yields CDR1 SGHNT and CDR2 YYREEE (reference sequence). The CDR3 sequence is CASSSRQGAGTGELFF. In DNA, the CDR3 is TGTGCCAGCAGCTCGCGACAGGGGGCGGGCACCGGGGAGCTGTTTTTT.

The J gene is TRBJ2-3, the V gene TRBV6-5; tentative D call: TRBD1 (6 bases). Germline CDR1 and CDR2: MNHEY and SVGAGI. The V and J ends lost 5 bases and 4 bases respectively, with 16 bases between them. This CDR3 spans 15 amino acids. The CDR3 sequence: CASSPGQFIADTQYF. CDR3 nucleotides: TGTGCCAGCAGTCCAGGACAGTTCATCGCAGATACGCAGTATTTT.

The chain recombines TRBV6-6 with TRBJ1-1; tentatively, D is TRBD1 (5 bases). CDR1 is MNHNY, CDR2 SVGAGI, per germline (reference sequence). The CDR3 contains 15 residues. Trimming removed 0 bases from V and 2 bases from J, with 10 bases in between. Here the CDR3 DNA reads TGTGCCAGCAGTTACTCGTGGGGCTCCAACACTGAAGCTTTCTTT. Amino acids: CASSYSWGSNTEAFF.

The rearrangement links TRBV2 to TRBJ1-6, with D perhaps TRBD1 (6 bases). Trimming left V 7 bases short and J 8 bases short, with 15 bases between. This CDR3 spans 14 amino acids. Germline lookup yields CDR1 SNHLY and CDR2 FYNNEI. The CDR3 DNA reads TGTGCCAGCAATGGGGGGGCGTGGGATTCACCCCTCCACTTT. This gives the protein CASNGGAWDSPLHF. Supplemented by reference TRBV2 and TRBJ1-6, the full variable domain reads EPEVTQTPSHQVTQMGQEVILRCVPISNHLYFYWYRQILGQKVEFLVSFYNNEISEKSEIFDDQFSVERPDGSNFTLKIRSTKLEDSAMYFCASNGGAWDSPLHFGNGTRLTVT.

This clone was recorded a few times. This sequence joins TRBV9 and TRBJ2-1, with 7 bases lining up with TRBD2. Trimming removed 1 base from V and 8 bases from J; junction bases left unmatched: 12. CDR1 is SGDLS and CDR2 is YYNGEE in the germline V gene. The CDR3 runs 16 residues. The CDR3 spells CASSVLSRVGGDEQFF. DNA for the CDR3: TGTGCCAGCAGCGTACTATCAAGGGTTGGGGGGGATGAGCAGTTCTTC.

The CDR3 DNA sequence: TGTGCCAGCAGCTTGACAGGGCGAACTGAAGCTTTCTTT. It translates to CASSLTGRTEAFF. The rearrangement uses TRBV11-1 and TRBJ1-1, with 7 bases matching TRBD1. This CDR3 spans 13 amino acids. Germline V gives CDR1 SGHAT, CDR2 FQDESV (reference sequence). The V gene end was trimmed by 3 bases and the J gene end by 5 bases; junction bases not matched to a gene: 3.

The chain has TRBV5-1 and TRBJ2-5; 8 bases agree with TRBD1. CDR1 and CDR2 from the germline V gene are SGHRS and YFSETQ. The V and J ends lost 3 bases and 3 bases, in that order; junction bases with no gene match: 4. This CDR3 region has 14 residues. The CDR3 region has the DNA TGCGCCAGCAGCTATGGACAGGGTGAAGAGACCCAGTACTTC. Translating gives CASSYGQGEETQYF. Full variable domain (missing parts from reference TRBV5-1 and TRBJ2-5): KAGVTQTPRYLIKTRGQQVTLSCSPISGHRSVSWYQQTPGQGLQFLFEYFSETQRNKGNFPGRFSGRQFSNSRSEMNVSTLELGDSALYLCASSYGQGEETQYFGPGTRLLVL.

This chain connects TRBV5-4 to TRBJ2-1; a weak D match, TRBD2 (6 bases). The V end lost 3 bases, the J end lost 5 bases, and 15 bases lay between the germline ends. The CDR3 length is 15 residues. Per the germline V gene, CDR1 is SGHNT and CDR2 is YYREEE (reference sequence). CDR3 in amino acids: CASSSRDFLNNEQFF. The CDR3 coding sequence is TGTGCCAGCAGCTCCCGGGACTTCTTAAACAATGAGCAGTTCTTC.

This clone was found once. The gene calls are TRBV4-3 and TRBJ2-2; TRBD2 matches at 10 bases. V was clipped by 0 bases and J by 4 bases; unmatched bases: 8. CDR1 is LGHNA, CDR2 YSLEER, per germline. The CDR3 spans 18 residues. CDR3 region: CASSQDRTSGELTGELFF. CDR3 bases: TGCGCCAGCAGCCAAGATCGTACTAGCGGGGAACTCACCGGGGAGCTGTTTTTT.

This clone was counted a few times. The rearrangement links TRBV5-4 to TRBJ1-2, with D unclear. The CDR3 totals 15 residues. V lost 4 bases to trimming and J lost 4 bases, with 17 bases between them. Germline loops: CDR1 SGHNT, CDR2 YYREEE (reference sequence). CDR3 nucleotides: TGTGCCAGCAGCCCCGGGGTTCCGGGGAGCTATGGCTACACCTTC. As protein: CASSPGVPGSYGYTF.

About this clone itself: At one boundary the junction diverges from the germline segment, which might be a read error. J is TRBJ2-1 and V is TRBV7-9; 13 bases agree with TRBD2. This CDR3 is built from 16 residues. CDR1 is SEHNR and CDR2 is FQNEAQ in the germline V gene (reference sequence). The CDR3 coding sequence is TGTTCCAGCAGCCCGCGAGCTGGACTAGCGGGAGCGGGGCAGTTCTTC. Translation gives CSSSPRAGLAGAGQFF.

The chain carries TRBV5-4 and TRBJ2-7; 8 bases fit TRBD1. Germline loops: CDR1 SGHNT, CDR2 YYREEE (reference sequence). The junction had 3 bases not matched to a gene; V was cut back by 2 bases and J by 2 bases. The CDR3 has 14 amino acids. This chain's CDR3 is CASSFPGQAYEQYF. CDR3 nucleotides: TGTGCCAGCAGCTTCCCGGGACAGGCCTACGAGCAGTACTTC.

This chain joins TRBV5-5 and TRBJ2-5; D gene unclear. This CDR3 contains 14 residues. Trimming took 2 bases from V and 3 from J, leaving 11 bases between them. CDR1 and CDR2 from the germline V gene are SGHKS and YYEKEE (reference sequence). CDR3 nucleotide sequence: TGTGCCAGCAGCTTTCACGTGGCAGAAGAGACCCAGTACTTC. This translates into CASSFHVAEETQYF.

The V and J genes are TRBV13 and TRBJ2-7, with D possibly being TRBD1 (5 bases). Germline CDR1 reads PRHDT; CDR2 reads FYEKMQ (reference sequence). Trimming cost V 4 bases and J 0 bases, with 13 bases left between them. The CDR3 is 15 amino acids. CDR3 nucleotides: TGTGCCAGCAGCTCCAGACAGAGGATCTCCTACGAGCAGTACTTC. Translated: CASSSRQRISYEQYF.

V and J are TRBV5-1 and TRBJ1-2; 7 bases agree with TRBD1. This CDR3 region has 13 residues. CDR1 and CDR2 (germline): SGHRS, YFSETQ. The V gene end was trimmed by 7 bases and the J gene end by 7 bases; junction bases not matched to a gene: 10. The CDR3: CASRQGSDVGYTF. As DNA, the CDR3 is TGCGCCAGCCGACAGGGAAGCGATGTTGGCTACACCTTC.

The V gene is TRBV2, the J gene TRBJ2-1; TRBD2 is a possible D gene (6 bases). This CDR3 region has 13 residues. Germline V lookup: CDR1 SNHLY, CDR2 FYNNEI. Trimming shortened V by 4 bases and J by 7 bases, and 11 bases separated the two germline ends. The CDR3 sequence: CASSGNRGNEQFF. Here the CDR3 DNA reads TGTGCCAGCAGTGGAAATCGGGGGAATGAGCAGTTCTTC.

The genes are TRBV7-8 and TRBJ2-4, with D perhaps TRBD2 (6 bases). The V end was cut by 3 bases, the J end by 5 bases, with 14 bases between. CDR1 SGHVS and CDR2 FQNEAQ come from the germline V gene. The CDR3 is made up of 15 amino acids. CDR3 amino acids: CASSLFGGGENIQYF. CDR3 coding DNA: TGTGCCAGCAGCTTGTTTGGGGGAGGCGAAAACATTCAGTACTTC.